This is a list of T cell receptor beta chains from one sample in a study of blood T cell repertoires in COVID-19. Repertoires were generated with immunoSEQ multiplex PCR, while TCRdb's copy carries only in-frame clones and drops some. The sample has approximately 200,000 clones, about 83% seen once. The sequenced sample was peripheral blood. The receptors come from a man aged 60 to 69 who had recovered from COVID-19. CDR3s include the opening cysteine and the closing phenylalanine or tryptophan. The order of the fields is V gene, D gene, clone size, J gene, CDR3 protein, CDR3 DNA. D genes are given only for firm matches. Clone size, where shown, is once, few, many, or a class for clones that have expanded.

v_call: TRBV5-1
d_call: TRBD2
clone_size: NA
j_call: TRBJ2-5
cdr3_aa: CASSSSRTSGGELQETQYF
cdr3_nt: TGCGCCAGCAGCTCCTCCCGGACTAGCGGGGGAGAACTCCAAGAGACCCAGTACTTC

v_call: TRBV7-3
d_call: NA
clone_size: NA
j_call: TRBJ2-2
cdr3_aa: CASSLRETGELFF
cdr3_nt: TGTGCCAGCAGCTTAAGGGAGACCGGGGAGCTGTTTTTT

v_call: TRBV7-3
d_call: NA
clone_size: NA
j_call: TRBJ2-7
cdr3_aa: CASSLSQGTTYEQYF
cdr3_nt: TGTGCCAGCAGCTTATCCCAGGGGACAACCTACGAGCAGTACTTC

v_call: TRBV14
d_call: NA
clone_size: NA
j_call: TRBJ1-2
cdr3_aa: CASSQGLRRDYGYTF
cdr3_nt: TGTGCCAGCAGCCAAGGACTACGGAGGGACTATGGCTACACCTTC

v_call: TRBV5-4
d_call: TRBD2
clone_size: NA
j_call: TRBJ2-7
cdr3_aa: CASSWGGEQYF
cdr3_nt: TGTGCCAGCAGCTGGGGGGGGGAGCAGTACTTC

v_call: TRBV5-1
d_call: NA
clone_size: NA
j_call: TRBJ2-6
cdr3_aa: CASSLYSSGANVLTF
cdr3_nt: TGCGCCAGCAGCCTTTACAGCTCTGGGGCCAACGTCCTGACTTTC

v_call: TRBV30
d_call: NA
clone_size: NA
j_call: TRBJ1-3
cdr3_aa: CAWSLTLLSGNTIYF
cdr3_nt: TGTGCCTGGAGTCTGACTCTACTCTCTGGAAACACCATATATTTT

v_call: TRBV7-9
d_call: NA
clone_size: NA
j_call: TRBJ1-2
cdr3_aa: CASSPAANYGYTF
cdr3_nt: TGTGCCAGCAGCCCTGCGGCTAACTATGGCTACACCTTC

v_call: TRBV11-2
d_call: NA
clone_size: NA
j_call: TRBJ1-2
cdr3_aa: CASSLDRGRGNLF
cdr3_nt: TGTGCCAGCAGCTTAGATAGAGGCAGGGGTAACCTCTTC

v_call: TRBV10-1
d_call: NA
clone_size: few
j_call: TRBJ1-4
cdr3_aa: CASSRSTNEKLFF
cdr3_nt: TGCGCCAGCAGTCGGTCAACTAATGAAAAACTGTTTTTT